This TCR beta chain was identified during a study of human T cells and chemical hapten exposure. Study-wide context: Patients had diphenylcyclopropenone applied to the scalp weekly throughout the roughly 25-week study. The study patch tested 0.01% DPC on the upper back and read results at 6 days. Predominantly women, the patients had alopecia areata, totalis or universalis.

Indicated time point: patch test 1, 2 weeks after DPC sensitization. The treatment here: therapeutic diphenylcyclopropenone sensitization with weekly scalp DPC. Only after blood had been drawn was each patch test applied. This clonotype was counted many times. In TCRdb, the RACE reads were re-called with MiXCR into one record per CDR3 protein. The data contain approximately 90,000 distinct CDR3 sequences, around 12% of them seen just once; the ten biggest clones take up roughly 2.1%. Germline-derived CDR1 and CDR2 are MDHEN and SYDVKM. J gave up 2 bases and V 4 bases, and 11 bases lay outside the gene matches. The CDR3 spans 18 residues.

The sample here was whole blood, taken in connection with sensitization to the hapten diphenylcyclopropenone (DPC). The source is a woman aged 40-49 years with alopecia areata. Some clones in this sample may be carry-over from other donors' samples. The rearrangement links TRBV28 to TRBJ2-1, with 10 bases that match TRBD2. The CDR3 protein is CASSSKPVSGRTYNEQFF. The CDR3 DNA reads TGTGCCAGCAGTTCCAAACCCGTTAGCGGGAGGACCTACAATGAGCAGTTCTTC.